The entry below describes one T cell receptor beta chain. Antigen specificity is unknown. These data come from a study of shared clonotypes between healthy human individuals. Study summary: Donors consisted of a couple of women and a few men between 18 and 49. General study findings and limits: Tissue TCR repertoires likely differ from these blood-only repertoires.

The CDR3 consists of 13 residues. Trimming pared 2 bases from V and 8 bases from J, leaving 12 bases between. CDR1 and CDR2 (germline): MNHNY, SVGAGI (reference sequence). Clones were read by immunoSEQ multiplex PCR, and TCRdb kept only the in-frame ones, dropping some. The table includes 490,000 or so clones, over 60% detected once. V usage is TRBV6-6 and J usage is TRBJ1-1; a weak D match, TRBD1 (6 bases). This receptor was identified in a woman in her forties in good health. Some clones in this sample may be carry-over from other donors' samples. The sample was PBMCs. CDR3 in DNA: TGTGCCAGCAGTTACGGACAGCCGGCGGAAGCTTTCTTT. It specifies CASSYGQPAEAFF.